This TCR beta chain was identified in a study of blood T cell repertoires in COVID-19. TCRdb keeps only in-frame clones here, not all; method: immunoSEQ multiplex PCR. Of approximately 150,000 clones in the sample, around 88% were seen once. Trimming left V 0 bases short and J 11 bases short, with 7 bases between. From germline, CDR1 is LGHNA and CDR2 YSLEER. This CDR3 spans 12 amino acids. The specimen sequenced was peripheral blood. The sequence came from a human donor in a cohort sampled during active COVID-19. The chain is built from TRBV4-3 and TRBJ1-4; D gene ambiguous. The CDR3 bases are TGCGCCAGCAGCCAAGATCGGGAGAAACTGTTTTTT. This codes for CASSQDREKLFF.